The next 4 T cell receptor beta chains were all read from a single sample in a study of T cells in Graves' hyperthyroidism and ophthalmopathy. Amplification targeted TCR beta CDR3 regions from RNA transcripts. HTBI primers were the set used in a first-round RT-PCR of the TCR CDR3. TCRdb re-analysed the multiplex PCR reads in MiXCR, keeping a single row per CDR3 protein. The table records around 260,000 distinct CDR3 sequences, 20% to 25% of them present only once. The sample consisted of blood. These receptors were taken from a man aged 35-49 years with Graves' hyperthyroidism that later progressed to Graves' ophthalmopathy.

This clonotype was recorded many times. The V call is TRBV7-9, the J call TRBJ1-2; no reliable D call. Germline V gene data show CDR1 as SEHNR and CDR2 as FQNEAQ (reference sequence). This CDR3 has 13 amino acids. The V and J ends lost 4 bases and 8 bases respectively, with 14 bases between them. CDR3 sequence: CASSSGPPGGYTF. The CDR3 DNA is TGTGCCAGCAGCTCCGGGCCCCCGGGGGGCTACACCTTC.

In its sample, this clonotype was seen many times. The V gene is TRBV11-1, the J gene TRBJ2-1; 7 nucleotides match TRBD1. The CDR3 length is 16 residues. V lost 6 bases to trimming and J lost 5 bases; unmatched junction nucleotides: 13. CDR1 and CDR2 from the germline V gene are SGHAT and FQDESV (reference sequence). The CDR3 region is CASRSPPGQSHNEQFF. DNA for the CDR3: TGTGCCAGCAGATCGCCTCCGGGACAGTCACACAATGAGCAGTTCTTC.

The J gene is TRBJ1-1, the V gene TRBV6-2 or TRBV6-3; D perhaps matches TRBD1 (6 bases). The CDR3 contains 19 residues. Germline values: CDR1 MNHEY, CDR2 SVGEGT. Trimming left V 10 bases short and J 0 bases short, with 30 bases between. The CDR3 nucleotides read TGTGCCACTTCCTCCGGGGGCAGTGACACCGGGGAGCTGAACACTGAAGCTTTCTTT. It is translated as CATSSGGSDTGELNTEAFF.

This clonotype occurred many times. The J gene is TRBJ2-5, the V gene TRBV7-9, with TRBD2 identical over 10 bases. V lost 1 base and J lost 2; bases outside the gene matches: 10. CDR1 is SEHNR, CDR2 FQNEAQ, per germline (reference sequence). The CDR3 length is 18 residues. DNA of the CDR3: TGTGCCAGCAGCTTAGAAGGGGCGGGACTAGCGTCTCAAGAGACCCAGTACTTC. Its translation: CASSLEGAGLASQETQYF.